A single sample gave rise to the 27 T cell receptor beta chains below, sequenced in a study of CD8 T cells in Susac syndrome. The authors reverse transcribed roughly 0.5 to 1 ug RNA with random hexamers. MiXCR was run by TCRdb on the immunoSEQ multiplex PCR reads, yielding one entry per CDR3 protein. The sample consists of 150,000 or so distinct CDR3 sequences, 90% to 96% of them appearing once. Material: CD4+ T cells from PBMCs. These TCRs come from a human donor with Susac syndrome.

This chain joins TRBV7-3 and TRBJ2-5; the D gene is possibly TRBD1 (5 bases). The CDR3 loop spans 13 amino acids. Deletions cut 6 bases from V and 5 bases from J, with 13 bases between. Germline V lookup: CDR1 SGHTA, CDR2 FQGTGA. Here the CDR3 reads CASSSRVGETQYF. The CDR3 DNA is TGTGCCAGCAGTTCCAGGGTCGGGGAGACCCAGTACTTC.

V gene TRBV18 combines with J gene TRBJ1-5; D gene ambiguous. The CDR3 spans 15 residues. Germline V gene data show CDR1 as KGHSH and CDR2 as LQKENI. The ends were cut back, 1 base at V and 0 bases at J, with 7 bases in the middle. CDR3 region: CASSPQVDSNQPQHF. Written as DNA, the CDR3 is TGTGCCAGCTCACCACAGGTGGATAGCAATCAGCCCCAGCATTTT.

V and J are TRBV11-2 and TRBJ2-2; D is ambiguous. Trimming took off 0 bases at V and 9 bases at J, with 11 bases between the two ends. The germline CDR1 and CDR2 sequences are SGHAT and FQNNGV. This CDR3 is 14 amino acids long. Here the CDR3 reads CASSLDQAYRELFF. CDR3 DNA sequence: TGTGCCAGCAGCTTAGATCAGGCGTACCGGGAGCTGTTTTTT.

This chain links TRBV29-1 with TRBJ2-5, with a weak D call TRBD1 (5 bases). In germline, CDR1 is SQVTM, CDR2 ANQGSEA. This CDR3 contains 15 residues. V lost 5 bases to trimming and J lost 5 bases, with 21 bases between them. This chain's CDR3 is CSVTQGAVRQETQYF. The DNA for the CDR3 is TGCAGCGTTACCCAAGGGGCGGTGCGACAGGAGACCCAGTACTTC.

This clonotype was seen just once. The V and J genes are TRBV2 and TRBJ2-1; 8 bases align to TRBD1. The CDR3 contains 17 residues. The V and J ends lost 6 bases and 3 bases, in that order; junction bases with no gene match: 13. CDR1 is SNHLY and CDR2 is FYNNEI in the germline V gene. The DNA for the CDR3 is TGTGCCAGCAGGACCAGTCGGGACAGGACGAGCTACAATGAGCAGTTCTTC. Translated: CASRTSRDRTSYNEQFF.

V usage is TRBV7-9 and J usage is TRBJ1-2; D remains ambiguous. The V end lost 2 bases, the J end lost 6 bases, and 10 bases lay between the germline ends. CDR3 size: 13 residues. Germline V gives CDR1 SEHNR, CDR2 FQNEAQ (reference sequence). The CDR3 DNA sequence: TGTGCCAGCAGCTTATCGTCAGTCGATGGCTACACCTTC. It codes for CASSLSSVDGYTF.

The chain links TRBV29-1 to TRBJ2-5; D may be TRBD1 (6 bases). Germline loops: CDR1 SQVTM, CDR2 ANQGSEA. The CDR3 is made up of 12 amino acids. The V end lost 7 bases, the J end lost 6 bases, and 15 bases lay between the germline ends. In DNA, the CDR3 is TGCAGCGAGGGGGTAGGACTGCAGACCCAGTACTTC. This translates into CSEGVGLQTQYF.

The rearrangement joins TRBV6-5 to TRBJ2-3; 8 positions agree with TRBD1. This CDR3 is built from 14 residues. Germline loops: CDR1 MNHEY, CDR2 SVGAGI. V dropped 7 bases and J dropped 4; count of bases not matched to a gene: 7. CDR3 amino acids: CASTDRGSPDTQYF. The CDR3 nucleotides read TGTGCCAGCACCGACAGGGGAAGCCCAGATACGCAGTATTTT.

The rearrangement uses TRBV7-9 and TRBJ2-7, with TRBD2 as a possible D gene (6 bases). The CDR3 runs to 14 residues. Per the germline V gene, CDR1 is SEHNR and CDR2 is FQNEAQ (reference sequence). Trimming left V 6 bases short and J 2 bases short, with 14 bases between. CDR3 sequence reads: CASRGGASAYEQYF. CDR3 coding DNA: TGTGCCAGCAGGGGCGGGGCGTCCGCCTACGAGCAGTACTTC.

The rearrangement links TRBV4-2 to TRBJ1-4; maybe TRBD1 (5 bases). With 6 bases removed from V and 7 bases from J, the gap between germline ends came to 15 bases. This CDR3 contains 14 residues. Germline V CDR1 and CDR2: LGHNA, YNFKEQ. This CDR3 reads CASSLRGGGEKLFF. DNA of the CDR3: TGTGCCAGCAGTCTCCGAGGTGGGGGTGAAAAACTGTTTTTT.

The chain employs TRBV28 and TRBJ1-2; D unclear. CDR1 is MDHEN and CDR2 is SYDVKM in the germline V gene. Trimming took off 3 bases at V and 2 bases at J, with 7 bases between the two ends. The CDR3 sequence is 13 residues long. In DNA, the CDR3 is TGTGCCAGCAGTTTTTACGCCAACTATGGCTACACCTTC. It specifies CASSFYANYGYTF.

The chain couples TRBV18 to TRBJ2-6, with D possibly being TRBD1 or TRBD2 (6 bases each). The CDR3 contains 16 residues. Trimming shortened V by 3 bases and J by 5 bases, and 14 bases separated the two germline ends. The V gene's germline CDR1 is KGHSH and CDR2 LQKENI. The CDR3 region has the DNA TGTGCCAGCTCACCCGGGGGCTCCCACAGGGCCAACGTCCTGACTTTC. It codes for CASSPGGSHRANVLTF.

CDR3 nucleotides: TGTGCCAGTAGAAACCACAGGGGCGACGAGCAGTACTTC. It specifies CASRNHRGDEQYF. This chain joins TRBV19 and TRBJ2-7; TRBD1 matches at 7 bases. Germline V lookup: CDR1 LNHDA, CDR2 SQIVND (reference sequence). The CDR3 spans 13 residues. V shed 6 bases, J shed 5 bases, and the junction held 7 bases outside the gene matches.

The rearrangement uses TRBV28 and TRBJ1-4; no reliable D call. This CDR3 spans 11 amino acids. CDR1 and CDR2 from the germline V gene are MDHEN and SYDVKM. Trimming removed 3 bases at V and 10 bases at J, with 6 bases between. CDR3 sequence (DNA): TGTGCCAGCAGTTTTGAGGGAAAACTGTTTTTT. Its protein product is CASSFEGKLFF.

The chain's CDR3 is CSVKTGGITGELFF. Here the CDR3 DNA reads TGCAGCGTTAAGACAGGGGGCATTACCGGGGAGCTGTTTTTT. The V call is TRBV29-1, the J call TRBJ2-2, with 10 nucleotides matching TRBD1. CDR3 length equals 14 residues. In germline, CDR1 is SQVTM, CDR2 ANQGSEA. The V gene end was trimmed by 5 bases and the J gene end by 5 bases; junction bases not matched to a gene: 5.

V and J are TRBV5-6 and TRBJ1-5; maybe TRBD1 (5 bases). Germline V gene sequence: CDR1 SGHDT, CDR2 YYEEEE. The CDR3 length is 15 residues. Trimming removed 5 bases at V and 0 bases at J, with 12 bases between. CDR3 residues: CASSQGLYSNQPQHF. The CDR3 bases are TGTGCCAGCAGTCAGGGCCTGTATAGCAATCAGCCCCAGCATTTT.

The chain couples TRBV12-3 or TRBV12-4 to TRBJ2-1; D not certain. The V and J ends lost 6 bases and 5 bases respectively, with 14 bases between them. This CDR3 has 14 amino acids. The DNA for the CDR3 is TGTGCCAGCAGGCCTAGTATTCCCAACAATGAGCAGTTCTTC. Translating it yields CASRPSIPNNEQFF.

The chain links TRBV9 to TRBJ1-6; D possibly corresponds to TRBD1 (6 bases). The length of the CDR3 is 15 residues. Trimming cost V 0 bases and J 7 bases, with 11 bases left between them. CDR1 is SGDLS, CDR2 YYNGEE, per germline. The CDR3 sequence is CASSVEGQGNSPLHF. As DNA, the CDR3 is TGTGCCAGCAGCGTAGAGGGCCAGGGGAATTCACCCCTCCACTTT.

This rearrangement joins TRBV7-9 to TRBJ2-7; TRBD2 matches at 9 bases. CDR1 SEHNR and CDR2 FQNEAQ come from the germline V gene (reference sequence). Unmatched junction bases numbered 6, after V lost 5 bases and J lost 4 bases. This CDR3 spans 14 amino acids. The CDR3: CASSPGLALYEQYF. For the CDR3, the DNA is TGTGCCAGCAGCCCGGGACTAGCTCTATACGAGCAGTACTTC. Looking up the rest from reference TRBV7-9 and TRBJ2-7 gives the full variable domain: DTGVSQNPRHKITKRGQNVTFRCDPISEHNRLYWYRQTLGQGPEFLTYFQNEAQLEKSRLLSDRFSAERPKGSFSTLEIQRTEQGDSAMYLCASSPGLALYEQYFGPGTRLTVT.

CDR3 residues: CASSSGTGENQPQHF. The CDR3 DNA reads TGTGCCAGCAGTTCCGGGACAGGTGAGAATCAGCCCCAGCATTTT. The V call is TRBV28, the J call TRBJ1-5; 8 positions match TRBD1. CDR3 length: 15 residues. Germline V CDR1 and CDR2: MDHEN, SYDVKM. The V segment lost 4 bases and the J segment 4 bases; nucleotides outside the gene matches: 6.

The V gene is TRBV20-1, the J gene TRBJ2-1; D call uncertain. Germline V lookup: CDR1 DFQATT, CDR2 SNEGSKA (reference sequence). V lost 5 bases, J lost 5 bases, and 16 bases lay in between. The CDR3 runs to 14 residues. CDR3 nucleotide sequence: TGCAGTGCTTTAGAACGCACTCCTAACAATGAGCAGTTCTTC. Protein: CSALERTPNNEQFF.

This clonotype has just one count. This sequence joins TRBV4-1 and TRBJ2-3; 12 nucleotides line up with TRBD2. Looked up from germline, CDR1 is MGHRA and CDR2 is YSYEKL. CDR3 size: 16 residues. Unmatched junction bases numbered 3, after V lost 2 bases and J lost 3 bases. The CDR3 nucleotides read TGCGCCAGCAGCCAAACTAGCGGGGGGCTTACAGATACGCAGTATTTT. Translating it yields CASSQTSGGLTDTQYF.

The chain joins TRBV30 to TRBJ2-7, with D possibly TRBD1 on 6 matching bases. The CDR3 spans 12 residues. Per the germline V gene, CDR1 is GTSNPN and CDR2 is SVGIG (reference sequence). Trimming left V 8 bases short and J 3 bases short, with 14 bases between. The CDR3 coding sequence is TGTGCCCTAATGAGGGGGAGCTACGAGCAGTACTTC. Protein product: CALMRGSYEQYF.

The chain uses TRBV4-1 and TRBJ2-5; TRBD2 is a possible D gene (6 bases). The CDR3 covers 17 residues. Trimming took off 4 bases at V and 5 bases at J, with 23 bases between the two ends. The germline gives CDR1 MGHRA, CDR2 YSYEKL. In DNA, the CDR3 is TGCGCCAGCAGCCGAGGCGAGGGGACTCTAGCGTGGGAGACCCAGTACTTC. Translation: CASSRGEGTLAWETQYF.

The V gene is TRBV30, the J gene TRBJ2-5; D is undetermined. Trimming removed 2 bases from V and 9 bases from J, with 10 bases in between. CDR1 is GTSNPN and CDR2 is SVGIG in the germline V gene (reference sequence). This CDR3 spans 11 amino acids. CDR3 DNA: TGTGCCTGGAGTCGCTCGGTGTCCCAGTACTTC. Protein sequence: CAWSRSVSQYF.

CDR3 in amino acids: CSVEGRGNTEAFF. The CDR3 nucleotides are TGCAGCGTTGAGGGCAGGGGGAACACTGAAGCTTTCTTT. V is TRBV29-1 and J is TRBJ1-1; a weak D match, TRBD1 (6 bases). This CDR3 is 13 amino acids long. Between the trimmed V and J ends, which lost 3 bases and 1 base, there was a span of 9 bases. CDR1 and CDR2 (germline): SQVTM, ANQGSEA.

This chain joins TRBV12-3 or TRBV12-4 and TRBJ2-7; D gene uncertain. The CDR3 is 12 residues long. V dropped 3 bases and J dropped 7 bases, with 10 bases sitting between them. The CDR3 reads CASSFPVGEQYF. The CDR3 nucleotides read TGTGCCAGCAGTTTCCCCGTAGGTGAGCAGTACTTC.